These 7 T cell receptor beta chains originate from one sample sequenced in a study of regulatory T cells in long-lasting Graves disease. Noted time point: persistent/refractory GD, antithyroid drugs over 5 years with positive TRAb. Preparation of the TCR library used RNA extracted from PBMCs. Libraries of TCR beta came from iRepertoire HTBI primers plus Arm-PCR of CDR3 regions. Each CDR3 protein gets one entry after TCRdb re-called the multiplex PCR reads with MiXCR. The sample lists about 300,000 distinct CDR3 sequences; around a fifth were seen once. Sample: peripheral blood mononuclear cells (PBMCs), taken when the disease was refractory, from a patient treated with antithyroid drugs. The origin of the receptors is a female donor with Graves disease.

This CDR3 reads CSAGQGEKLFF. CDR3 sequence (DNA): TGCAGCGCCGGACAGGGAGAAAAACTGTTTTTT. The chain combines TRBV29-1 with TRBJ1-4, with TRBD1 matching over 8 bases. The J segment lost 8 bases and the V segment lost 7 bases, leaving 3 bases of the junction unmatched. Per germline, CDR1 SQVTM and CDR2 ANQGSEA. CDR3 length: 11 residues.

A remark on this clonotype: This may stem from a read error, because a much larger clone lies one nucleotide away. This rearrangement joins TRBV6-4 to TRBJ2-5; 7 positions match TRBD1. This CDR3 has 13 residues. Germline CDR1 reads MRHNA; CDR2 reads SNTAGT. The CDR3 nucleotides are TGTGCCAGCAGGCGGACAGGCCAAGGGACCCAGTACTTC. It encodes CASRRTGQGTQYF.

This clonotype showed up just a few times. The rearrangement joins TRBV10-2 to TRBJ2-7; a possible D gene is TRBD2 (5 bases). Trimming cost V 3 bases and J 0 bases, with 12 bases left between them. This CDR3 has 15 amino acids. The germline V gene has CDR1 WSHSY and CDR2 SAAADI. CDR3 sequence (DNA): TGCGCCAGCAGTGACTGGCGGGTGCCCTCCTACGAGCAGTACTTC. This sequence encodes CASSDWRVPSYEQYF.

This clonotype was detected many times. V gene TRBV29-1 combines with J gene TRBJ2-7, with D perhaps TRBD1 or TRBD2 (6 bases each). The CDR3 contains 15 residues. From germline, CDR1 is SQVTM and CDR2 ANQGSEA. V gave up 0 bases and J gave up 3 bases, with 15 bases separating them. The CDR3 here is CSVEEGGQPGYEQYF. The DNA of the CDR3 is TGCAGCGTTGAAGAGGGAGGACAGCCTGGCTACGAGCAGTACTTC.

This clonotype has at least ten counts. V is TRBV15 and J is TRBJ1-1, with D maybe TRBD1 (5 bases). The CDR3 contains 14 residues. Germline CDR1 LNHNV, CDR2 YYDKDF (reference sequence). Deletions cut 1 base from V and 1 base from J, with 7 bases between. The CDR3 loop is CATSRATGNTEAFF. The DNA for the CDR3 is TGTGCCACCAGCAGAGCCACAGGGAACACTGAAGCTTTCTTT. Together with reference TRBV15 and TRBJ1-1, the CDR3 gives the full variable domain: DAMVIQNPRYQVTQFGKPVTLSCSQTLNHNVMYWYQQKSSQAPKLLFHYYDKDFNNEADTPDNFQSRRPNTSFCFLDIRSPGLGDTAMYLCATSRATGNTEAFFGQGTRLTVV.

The chain combines TRBV6-9 with TRBJ2-1; D is possibly TRBD2 (6 bases). V was trimmed by 4 bases and J by 7 bases, leaving 14 bases between them. From germline, CDR1 is MNHGY and CDR2 SVAAGI. The CDR3 extends over 14 amino acids. CDR3 amino acids: CASSSRLVWNEQFF. In nucleotides, the CDR3 is TGTGCCAGCAGTTCGCGACTAGTGTGGAATGAGCAGTTCTTC.

This clonotype showed up many times. This chain joins TRBV20-1 and TRBJ2-5; D is possibly TRBD2 (5 bases). In germline, CDR1 is DFQATT, CDR2 SNEGSKA (reference sequence). The CDR3 is 13 amino acids. V lost 1 base and J 5 bases, leaving 11 bases between the germline ends. Written as DNA, the CDR3 is TGCAGTGCTAGAGCGGGCGGACTCGAGACCCAGTACTTC. Translated: CSARAGGLETQYF.